The T cell receptor (beta chain) under discussion was sequenced for a study of CD8 T cells in Susac syndrome. General observations from the study: Clonal expansion was not observed in the Susac syndrome CD4+ T cell repertoires.

In regard to this clonotype: As yet, its antigen is unknown.

Trimming removed 1 base from V and 5 bases from J, with 5 bases in between. This CDR3 contains 12 residues. CD8+ and CD4+ T cells circulating in blood were sequenced for TCR beta. The CD8+ and CD4+ T cells were isolated magnetically using a negative isolation approach, whereas the TEMRA cells were enriched by FACS. RNA was extracted with the RNeasy kit, and a quantity of about 0.45 to 1 ug was reverse transcribed using random hexamers. Across 54 Vbeta and 13 Jbeta, TCR beta CDR3 was amplified with immunoSEQ multiplex PCR. TCRdb reprocessed the immunoSEQ multiplex PCR reads with MiXCR, giving one entry per CDR3 protein. This table holds 150,000 to 200,000 distinct CDR3 sequences, more than 85% found once.

The sample taken for sequencing was CD4+ T cells from PBMCs. This chain connects TRBV12-3 or TRBV12-4 to TRBJ1-1; D is uncertain. The clonotype was recovered from a human donor with Susac syndrome. DNA for the CDR3: TGTGCCAGCAGTTTAGGGGAAACTGAAGCTTTCTTT. Its translation: CASSLGETEAFF.